This TCR beta chain was profiled in a study of blood T cell repertoires in COVID-19 (dated by TCRdb to the early 2020s). Regarding the complete study: Collaborator samples came from the United States, Italy and Spain and covered acute and convalescent phases of COVID-19. The prospective study material was composed of cDNA or gDNA derived from T cells, B-cell-depleted T cells, or PBMCs. Deeply sampled blood TCRbeta repertoires from subjects exposed to, actively infected with, or recovered from COVID-19 were included in the dataset. A freely available public database, intended as a resource for researchers studying the immune response to SARS-CoV-2, is where the repertoires were released. The samples were drawn from the first 160 participants of the ongoing ImmuneRACE study and from some 1,300 subjects provided by 6 global collaborators. Sample metadata almost always included a de-identified subject ID, COVID-19 status, age in years and sex. Where HLA class I and class II types were available, the types were taken from metadata supplied by the sample provider, not from assay-based typing.

The immunoSEQ Assay, a bias-controlled multiplex PCR, was used to amplify TCRbeta CDR3 regions from genomic DNA. On the authors' methods: The number of nucleated cells in each sample was estimated from the amplification of reference gene primers within the assay. Sequence reads were collapsed and filtered to measure the absolute abundance of every unique TCRbeta CDR3 rearrangement. Productive Simpson clonality was computed per sample as the square root of Simpson's diversity index over productive rearrangements. TCRdb's version of the immuneACCESS table is confined to in-frame rearrangements and falls short of the full clone set. An unresolved V gene accounts for under half of the shortfall where checked; the remainder is of unknown origin. D and trimming were read from the DNA, whereas the V and J calls and clone size are those reported in that table. Within this sample are over 95,000 clones, with around 84% of them counted one time only. The ten largest clonotypes hold about 13% of the sample.

In the case of this clone: Which antigen it targets is not known. No clone much larger than this one lies a single base away; base qualities are absent.

Whole blood was collected in K2EDTA tubes by collaborating institutions according to the institutions' own protocols. For TCRbeta analysis, collaborator samples were shipped as frozen whole blood, as isolated PBMCs, or as DNA extracted from either sample type. Study-wide conclusions, independent of this receptor: The quantity of clinical and demographic metadata differed by source and by participant and was supplied without curation.

Per the germline V gene (reference sequence), SGHNT is the CDR1 and YYREEE is the CDR2. Germline trimming amounts to 4 bases on V and 2 bases on J, with 5 as the count of junction bases outside the gene matches. From the cysteine up to the phenylalanine, the CDR3 has a length of 15 residues. The kept DNA is CDR3 alone, 45 bases in frame from the first base. This sequence originates from a human donor in a cohort sampled during active COVID-19. The rearranged chain carries TRBV5-4 and TRBJ2-3, with TRBD2 matching 9 junction bases. Material: peripheral blood. Here is the DNA: TGTGCCAGCAGCGTCAGACTAGCGGCCACAGATACGCAGTATTTT. Translated, this is CASSVRLAATDTQYF.